Listed below are T cell receptor beta chains from one sample, sequenced in a study of early T cells in non-severe SARS-CoV-2 infection. TCRdb re-derived calls from the 5' RACE reads in MiXCR, one entry per CDR3 protein. The sample comprises roughly 75,000 distinct CDR3 sequences, 10% to 15% of which are singletons, and 3.4% rests with the top ten. Sequencing was performed on whole blood. These receptor sequences come from an adult who was a healthcare worker with PCR-confirmed SARS-CoV-2 infection or an uninfected control (not recorded which). CDR3s include the opening cysteine and the closing phenylalanine or tryptophan. The order of the fields is clone size, D gene, V gene, J gene, CDR3 protein, CDR3 DNA. A D gene is named only where the DNA matches it firmly. The size field is filled for only some rows; it gives once, few, many or a size class.

NA	NA	TRBV27	TRBJ1-2	CASSPGQSSRGAYGYTF	TGTGCCAGCAGTCCCGGCCAATCCTCTCGAGGGGCCTATGGCTACACCTTC
NA	TRBD1	TRBV5-4	TRBJ1-2	CASSLARTGVGYTF	TGTGCCAGCAGCTTGGCCAGGACAGGGGTCGGCTACACCTTC
NA	NA	TRBV30	TRBJ2-2	CAWATGYHTGELFF	TGTGCCTGGGCCACGGGCTATCACACCGGGGAGCTGTTTTTT
NA	NA	TRBV6-4	TRBJ2-2	CASSDGDTGELFF	TGTGCCAGCAGTGATGGGGACACCGGGGAGCTGTTTTTT
many	NA	TRBV24-1	TRBJ2-2	CATSDFLMGNTGELFF	TGTGCCACCAGTGATTTCCTAATGGGGAACACCGGGGAGCTGTTTTTT
many	TRBD2	TRBV5-1	TRBJ2-7	CASSLSPRFGGGATYEQYF	TGCGCCAGCAGCTTGTCTCCACGATTTGGGGGGGGAGCGACCTACGAGCAGTACTTC
many	TRBD2	TRBV12-3/TRBV12-4	TRBJ2-1	CASSSLAGEDEQFF	TGTGCCAGCAGTTCCCTAGCGGGAGAAGATGAGCAGTTCTTC
NA	NA	TRBV18	TRBJ1-5	CASSPTDGRGRGSNQPQHF	TGTGCCAGCTCACCTACAGACGGCAGGGGACGAGGAAGCAATCAGCCCCAGCATTTT
NA	TRBD1	TRBV9	TRBJ1-2	CASSTRGQGYYGYTF	TGTGCCAGCAGCACCCGAGGACAGGGATACTATGGCTACACCTTC
many	TRBD2	TRBV7-8	TRBJ2-3	CASSPGLAGSPDTQYF	TGTGCCAGCAGCCCCGGACTAGCGGGGAGCCCAGATACGCAGTATTTT
NA	NA	TRBV7-7	TRBJ1-3	CVSSPSVGNTIYF	TGTGTCAGCAGCCCGTCGGTCGGAAACACCATATATTTT
NA	NA	TRBV14	TRBJ2-7	CASSQDSMRAHYEQYF	TGTGCCAGCAGCCAAGATTCGATGCGGGCGCATTACGAGCAGTACTTC
few	NA	TRBV7-9	TRBJ1-1	CASSLDRVTGEAFF	TGTGCCAGCAGCTTAGACAGGGTTACGGGTGAAGCTTTCTTT
NA	NA	TRBV29-1	TRBJ1-3	CSVKGTGNTIYF	TGCAGCGTTAAAGGGACAGGAAACACCATATATTTT
NA	NA	TRBV5-1	TRBJ1-1	CASSLGVGNTEAFF	TGCGCCAGCAGCTTGGGCGTGGGGAACACTGAAGCTTTCTTT
NA	NA	TRBV7-6	TRBJ2-7	CASPDGVGEQYF	TGTGCCAGCCCCGACGGGGTGGGCGAGCAGTACTTC
NA	NA	TRBV28	TRBJ2-7	CASSPHSYEQYF	TGTGCCAGCAGTCCGCACTCCTACGAGCAGTACTTC
few	TRBD2	TRBV12-3/TRBV12-4	TRBJ2-7	CASSFRVAGEQYF	TGTGCCAGCAGTTTTCGTGTAGCGGGGGAGCAGTACTTC
many	NA	TRBV20-1	TRBJ2-5	CSARAQVPQETQYF	TGCAGTGCTAGAGCACAGGTCCCCCAAGAGACCCAGTACTTC
NA	NA	TRBV5-5	TRBJ2-1	CASSLRMEGAYNEQFF	TGTGCCAGCAGCTTGAGGATGGAGGGCGCCTACAATGAGCAGTTCTTC
NA	TRBD1	TRBV20-1	TRBJ1-2	CSALAGQGRKGYTF	TGCAGTGCCCTCGCGGGACAGGGTAGGAAAGGCTACACCTTC
many	NA	TRBV6-6	TRBJ2-7	CASSYGGEQYF	TGTGCCAGCAGTTACGGGGGCGAGCAGTACTTC
many	NA	TRBV10-3	TRBJ2-3	CAISESTTDTQYF	TGTGCCATCAGTGAGTCGACTACAGATACGCAGTATTTT
many	NA	TRBV7-3	TRBJ2-2	CASSAGGELFF	TGTGCCAGCAGCGCGGGCGGGGAGCTGTTTTTT
many	NA	TRBV12-3/TRBV12-4	TRBJ2-1	CASRRGADYNEQFF	TGTGCCAGCAGAAGAGGGGCCGACTACAATGAGCAGTTCTTC
NA	NA	TRBV23-1	TRBJ2-7	CAGVRGVSYEQYF	TGCGCCGGAGTCAGGGGGGTGAGCTACGAGCAGTACTTC
few	TRBD1	TRBV15	TRBJ1-4	CATSRDQQGASEKLFF	TGTGCCACCAGCAGAGATCAGCAGGGGGCTTCTGAAAAACTGTTTTTT
few	TRBD2	TRBV7-9	TRBJ2-1	CASSRPDGGRASDEQFF	TGTGCCAGCAGCCGCCCTGATGGCGGGAGGGCCTCCGATGAGCAGTTCTTC
many	TRBD1	TRBV7-6	TRBJ1-2	CASSSGTGTGYTF	TGTGCCAGCAGTTCCGGGACAGGGACCGGCTACACCTTC
NA	TRBD1	TRBV28	TRBJ2-5	CASRNRGPLQETQYF	TGTGCCAGCAGGAACAGGGGGCCGCTCCAAGAGACCCAGTACTTC
many	NA	TRBV11-2	TRBJ1-3	CASSFYRSEDTIYF	TGTGCCAGCAGCTTTTACAGGTCTGAAGACACCATATATTTT
medium-sized	TRBD1	TRBV20-1	TRBJ1-1	CSAKGQGEIEAFF	TGCAGTGCTAAAGGACAGGGGGAGATTGAAGCTTTCTTT
NA	NA	TRBV3-1	TRBJ2-2	CASSQGEGPGELFF	TGTGCCAGCAGCCAAGGCGAGGGCCCCGGGGAGCTGTTTTTT
NA	NA	TRBV21-1	TRBJ2-7	CASRGYSSYEQYF	TGTGCCAGCAGGGGTTATAGCTCCTACGAGCAGTACTTC
NA	NA	TRBV20-1	TRBJ2-4	CSARGGDKNIQYF	TGCAGTGCTAGAGGAGGGGATAAAAACATTCAGTACTTC
NA	TRBD2	TRBV11-3	TRBJ2-2	CASSLTGGRNTGELFF	TGTGCCAGCAGCTTAACGGGAGGGAGAAACACCGGGGAGCTGTTTTTT
NA	NA	TRBV19	TRBJ1-5	CASSIAAYSNQTQHF	TGTGCCAGTAGTATCGCCGCGTATAGCAATCAGACCCAGCATTTT
few	TRBD2	TRBV20-1	TRBJ2-3	CSARDGIAGDTQYF	TGCAGTGCTAGAGATGGGATAGCGGGGGATACGCAGTATTTT
NA	TRBD1	TRBV27	TRBJ1-1	CASSSGQMNTEAFF	TGTGCCAGCAGTTCGGGACAGATGAACACTGAAGCTTTCTTT
many	TRBD1	TRBV28	TRBJ1-2	CASSYRTGEGYTF	TGTGCCAGCAGTTACAGGACAGGGGAAGGCTACACCTTC
few	TRBD2	TRBV7-2	TRBJ2-1	CASSFRWAGLAENEQFF	TGTGCCAGCAGCTTTCGGTGGGCGGGTCTAGCGGAGAATGAGCAGTTCTTC
few	TRBD2	TRBV11-2	TRBJ2-5	CASTSLGSGGKETQYF	TGTGCCAGCACCTCCCTGGGTAGCGGGGGGAAAGAGACCCAGTACTTC
few	NA	TRBV19	TRBJ2-2	CASRWDTPDTGELFF	TGTGCCAGTAGGTGGGACACTCCCGACACCGGGGAGCTGTTTTTT
few	NA	TRBV5-1	TRBJ2-2	CASSAITGTGELFF	TGCGCCAGCAGCGCCATAACAGGGACCGGGGAGCTGTTTTTT
many	TRBD1	TRBV5-1	TRBJ2-5	CASSSGGDRGETQYF	TGCGCCAGCAGCTCAGGGGGAGACCGCGGGGAGACCCAGTACTTC
NA	NA	TRBV7-6	TRBJ2-1	CASSYGGTGHEQFF	TGTGCCAGCAGTTATGGCGGAACCGGGCATGAGCAGTTCTTC
many	TRBD1	TRBV6-1	TRBJ1-1	CASSERQGTEAFF	TGTGCCAGCAGCGAGAGACAGGGGACTGAAGCTTTCTTT
NA	TRBD1	TRBV28	TRBJ2-7	CASRGDRVSHEQYF	TGTGCCAGCAGGGGGGACAGGGTATCTCACGAGCAGTACTTC
NA	NA	TRBV2	TRBJ2-5	CASRKGETQYF	TGTGCCAGCAGGAAGGGGGAGACCCAGTACTTC
few	TRBD2	TRBV24-1	TRBJ2-2	CATSDLSGSGTGELFF	TGTGCCACCAGTGACCTTAGCGGGAGCGGGACCGGGGAGCTGTTTTTT
many	NA	TRBV7-6	TRBJ2-3	CASSLGGGAWSTDTQYF	TGTGCCAGCAGCTTGGGAGGGGGCGCATGGAGCACAGATACGCAGTATTTT
few	TRBD1	TRBV24-1	TRBJ2-1	CATSEGTAPGNNEQFF	TGTGCCACCAGTGAAGGGACAGCCCCGGGTAACAATGAGCAGTTCTTC
many	TRBD2	TRBV29-1	TRBJ2-1	CSVGPSGNEQFF	TGCAGCGTGGGTCCTAGCGGGAATGAGCAGTTCTTC
NA	NA	TRBV7-9	TRBJ2-2	CASGAPGTTTGELFF	TGTGCCAGCGGCGCTCCAGGGACCACAACCGGGGAGCTGTTTTTT